This TCR beta chain was identified in a study of T cell responses to AZD1222 COVID-19 vaccine (dated by TCRdb to the early 2020s). Regarding the study in general: AZD1222 recipients given second doses at about 4 weeks or at about 12 weeks were pooled, since spike-specific TCR depth and breadth were not found to differ between the two schedules. Enrollment into the trials was organized by age into subgroups of 18-55, 56-69 and 70-plus years, and those subgroups contained around 150, 28 and 57 TCR-sequenced participants, respectively. A total of approximately 240 trial participants underwent TCR sequencing, of whom nearly 210 received two doses of AZD1222 and 26 received two doses of the MenACWY control vaccine.

The paper as a whole reports these results and caveats: In the small 56-69-year group, the increase in depth fell short of significance, most likely because of low power. Reportedly, close to half of the unique spike-specific TCRs recognized epitopes lying outside the regions that are mutated in the B.1.351 and B.1.1.7 variants. Because no samples from the day 14 peak response were available, repertoires could be characterized only after the peak T cell response. CD4 TCRs associated with the vaccine covered the entire spike protein, and the dominant responses were in regions 160-218 and 743-854. Conclusions about previously exposed vaccinees were limited because only 5 or 6 AZD1222 recipients were SARS-CoV-2 seropositive at baseline. After two AZD1222 doses, both the breadth and the depth of spike-specific TCRs were significantly higher than at day 0 and than in MenACWY recipients. Most participants were white British and females outnumbered males, and the authors suggested that clonal diversity may have been underestimated.

CDR1 LNHDA and CDR2 SQIVND are derived from the germline V gene (reference sequence). A distance of 17 bases separates the germline ends of V and J, which lose 7 bases and 7 bases respectively. From cysteine to phenylalanine, the CDR3 is 15 amino acids long. CDR3 DNA is the only sequence kept; it has 45 bases, read in frame from the first base. With regard to this clone: Its recognized antigen is unknown. No base quality information exists; no much larger clone differs at one position.

The CDR3 regions of human TCRbeta chains were analyzed by immunosequencing. As for the authors' bioinformatics: TCRs in the repertoires were matched against a reference library of SARS-CoV-2-specific TCRs that had been generated with the MIRA antigen-specificity platform. Breadth was defined as the fraction of unique TCRs that were SARS-CoV-2-associated, and depth was defined as the fraction of total T cells that were SARS-CoV-2-associated. Using the MIRA data, every spike-specific TCR was mapped to the spike region that the TCR reacted to and assigned to either a CD4 or a CD8 class. Log10-transformed breadth and depth values were compared by one-way ANOVA with Sidak's multiple comparisons tests. What TCRdb holds here is the immuneACCESS table cut down to in-frame rearrangements. Part of the clones is not present; checked against another copy, under half of the missing clones reflect an unresolved V gene, and the others are unexplained. V, J and clone size derive from that table, while D and trimming were established from the DNA sequence. The sample has more than 95,000 clones on record, roughly 90% of them singletons. The ten largest clones take up approximately 4.2% of the sample.

The time point label on this specimen signifies: baseline before first vaccination. Vaccinee samples came from UK trials COV001 and COV002, including a single-blind randomized controlled phase 2/3 trial of AZD1222 (ChAdOx1 nCoV-19) in healthy adults. For TCRbeta chain sequencing, PBMC samples were collected from trial participants at day 0 and at day 28 after the second dose. This receptor was identified in an adult in good health. The rearrangement combines TRBV19 with TRBJ1-6, with TRBD1 tentatively as D gene (5 bases match). Material: peripheral blood, obtained on day 0 of AZD1222 vaccination. In nucleotide form, the sequence is TGTGCCAGTAAGTTTTTCGGGCAGGGAAATTCACCCCTCCACTTT. Translation gives CASKFFGQGNSPLHF.